This entry lists 16 T cell receptor beta chains sequenced from one sample in a study of shared clonotypes between healthy human individuals. Profiling relied on immunoSEQ multiplex PCR, and the TCRdb table lists in-frame clones only, not all of them. This sample has over 2 million clones; roughly 94% occur once, and the top ten carry 0.13%. The sample consisted of naive CD4+ T cells sorted from blood. Subset here: CD45RA+ positively selected. These TCRs come from a man between 18 and 29 years old in good health.

This rearrangement joins TRBV6-1 to TRBJ1-1; D gene ambiguous. Germline CDR1 MNHNS, CDR2 SASEGT. Deletions cut 6 bases from V and 4 bases from J, with 15 bases between. CDR3 length: 14 residues. CDR3 nucleotide sequence: TGTGCCAGCAGGAAAACTACACCCGGCACTGAAGCTTTCTTT. This codes for CASRKTTPGTEAFF.

V and J are TRBV18 and TRBJ2-7, with D unclear. CDR1 and CDR2 (germline): KGHSH, LQKENI. With 3 bases removed from V and 5 bases from J, the gap between germline ends came to 17 bases. CDR3 size: 15 residues. The CDR3: CASSPVPSPTNEQYF. The CDR3 region has the DNA TGTGCCAGCTCACCCGTCCCCTCTCCTACTAACGAGCAGTACTTC.

The gene calls are TRBV11-2 and TRBJ2-5; tentative D call: TRBD2 (6 bases). The CDR3 covers 14 residues. Trimming shortened V by 3 bases and J by 4 bases, and 12 bases separated the two germline ends. CDR1 SGHAT and CDR2 FQNNGV come from the germline V gene. The CDR3 spells CASSFKEGIETQYF. The CDR3 DNA reads TGTGCCAGCAGCTTTAAGGAGGGAATAGAGACCCAGTACTTC. The full variable domain, with the rest looked up from reference TRBV11-2 and TRBJ2-5, is EAGVAQSPRYKIIEKRQSVAFWCNPISGHATLYWYQQILGQGPKLLIQFQNNGVVDDSQLPKDRFSAERLKGVDSTLKIQPAKLEDSAVYLCASSFKEGIETQYFGPGTRLLVL.

This clone was seen just once. This clone may be a read error of a much larger clone one base away. The sample carries other DNA sequences with the same CDR3. The chain couples TRBV4-3 to TRBJ2-7; D remains ambiguous. This CDR3 is built from 14 residues. Germline-derived CDR1 and CDR2 are LGHNA and YSLEER. The CDR3 DNA follows: TGCGCCAGCAGCCAAGATTGGCTTGCATACGAGCAGTACTTT. It specifies CASSQDWLAYEQYF.

In regard to this clone: The sample carries other DNA sequences with the same CDR3. The chain recombines TRBV18 with TRBJ2-7, with D unclear. V was cut by 2 bases and J by 0 bases, with 11 bases left in between. This CDR3 is built from 15 residues. Germline CDR1 reads KGHSH; CDR2 reads LQKENI. This CDR3 reads CASSPGQSSSYEQYF. For the CDR3, the DNA is TGTGCCAGCTCACCAGGGCAGAGCAGCTCCTACGAGCAGTACTTC.

This clone was counted a single time. The CDR3 here is CASSLGASGNTIYF. The CDR3 bases are TGTGCCAGCAGCTTAGGGGCTTCTGGAAACACCATATATTTT. The rearrangement links TRBV11-3 to TRBJ1-3, with no clear D. With 1 base removed from V and 1 base from J, the gap between germline ends came to 5 bases. The CDR3 spans 14 residues. Germline V gives CDR1 SGHNT, CDR2 YENEEA.

The chain combines TRBV6-1 with TRBJ1-4, with 7 positions matching TRBD1. V dropped 2 bases and J dropped 2; count of bases not matched to a gene: 2. Germline V gene sequence: CDR1 MNHNS, CDR2 SASEGT. The CDR3 is 15 residues long. The CDR3 DNA sequence: TGTGCCAGCAGTGAAAGGGGGCCTACTAATGAAAAACTGTTTTTT. This translates into CASSERGPTNEKLFF.

About this clone: Other nucleotide sequences from this sample produce the same CDR3. V gene TRBV7-2 combines with J gene TRBJ1-1; D is unclear. CDR3 size: 13 residues. Germline-derived CDR1 and CDR2 are SGHTA and FQGNSA. The ends were cut back, 3 bases at V and 2 bases at J, with 7 bases in the middle. The CDR3 spells CASSFGLNTEAFF. In nucleotides, the CDR3 is TGTGCCAGCAGCTTCGGCCTTAACACTGAAGCTTTCTTT.

The chain joins TRBV10-3 to TRBJ2-7; 9 nucleotides agree with TRBD1. The CDR3 is 16 residues long. The trim removed 6 bases at V and 5 bases at J, leaving 14 bases unmatched. CDR1 and CDR2 (germline): ENHRY, SYGVKD. The CDR3 region is CAISDLRQGEVHEQYF. Here the CDR3 DNA reads TGTGCCATCAGCGACCTTCGACAGGGGGAAGTACACGAGCAGTACTTC.

This clone was found once. The chain combines TRBV11-2 with TRBJ2-1; the D is unclear. V was cut by 1 base and J by 8 bases, with 6 bases left in between. CDR3 length: 12 residues. In germline, CDR1 is SGHAT, CDR2 FQNNGV. The CDR3: CASSLGAYEQFF. CDR3 nucleotides: TGTGCCAGCAGCTTAGGCGCTTATGAGCAGTTCTTC.

The CDR3: CASSYRPPDRTRNQPQHF. CDR3 sequence (DNA): TGTGCCAGCAGTTACCGACCACCGGACAGGACTCGCAATCAGCCCCAGCATTTT. This chain uses TRBV27 with TRBJ1-5; 7 bases fit TRBD1. The V gene's germline CDR1 is MNHEY and CDR2 SMNVEV (reference sequence). CDR3 length: 18 amino acids. With V trimmed by 4 bases and J by 2 bases, 14 bases remained unmatched.

The CDR3 sequence: CATAQGVGGYTF. The CDR3 nucleotides read TGTGCCACGGCACAGGGTGTCGGGGGCTACACCTTC. This chain joins TRBV19 and TRBJ1-2, with a weak D call TRBD1 (6 bases). The germline V gene has CDR1 LNHDA and CDR2 SQIVND (reference sequence). The CDR3 consists of 12 residues. V was trimmed by 10 bases and J by 8 bases, leaving 17 bases between them.

As regards this clone: Being one base from a much bigger clone, this may be a read error. V gene TRBV18 combines with J gene TRBJ1-2; D might be TRBD1 (6 bases). The CDR3 has 15 amino acids. The ends were cut back, 3 bases at V and 5 bases at J, with 16 bases in the middle. Germline assignment: CDR1 KGHSH and CDR2 LQKENI. The CDR3: CASSPEQGNPYGYTF. CDR3 DNA: TGTGCCAGCTCACCGGAACAGGGTAACCCATATGGCTACACCTTC.

This chain joins TRBV6-1 and TRBJ2-7; D assignment may be TRBD1 or TRBD2 (5 bases each). The CDR3 consists of 13 residues. Looked up from germline, CDR1 is MNHNS and CDR2 is SASEGT. V lost 7 bases, J lost 3 bases, and 13 bases lay in between. Here the CDR3 DNA reads TGTGCCAGCACGGGGCGGATTTACTACGAGCAGTACTTC. This sequence encodes CASTGRIYYEQYF.

This chain joins TRBV21-1 and TRBJ1-2. TRBV21-1 constitutes a pseudogene. The CDR3 spans 14 residues. CDR3 in DNA: TGTGCCAGCAGCAGGGGGAACTCTAACTATGGCTACACCTTC. Its translation is CASSRGNSNYGYTF.

CDR3 bases: TGCGCCAGCAGCGTGACTAGCGGGCAAACCGGGGAGCTGTTTTTT. It encodes CASSVTSGQTGELFF. The genes are TRBV5-1 and TRBJ2-2; 10 bases are a match to TRBD2. Germline CDR1 SGHRS, CDR2 YFSETQ. The CDR3 contains 15 residues. The junction had 5 bases not matched to a gene; V was cut back by 4 bases and J by 5 bases.